This entry concerns a single TCR beta chain. In Seattle, patients joined the study during active infection and were tracked longitudinally. These data are taken from a study of blood T cell repertoires in COVID-19. Study-level information: COVID-19 samples from acute and convalescent phases originated in the United States, Italy and Spain.

The CDR3 totals 18 residues. Profiled with immunoSEQ multiplex PCR; TCRdb holds only in-frame clones, not every one. The sample has roughly 250,000 clones, around 82% seen once. The V gene is TRBV21-1, the J gene TRBJ2-5; the DNA was not compared with TRBD2, the D call given in the table. TRBV21-1 is designated a pseudogene. This sequence originates from a person between 70 and 80 years old with COVID-19, enrolled during active disease. The source material was peripheral blood. The DNA of the CDR3 is TGTGCCAGCAGCCAAGAGGGCAGGACTAGCGGGAGGGAAGAGACCCAGTACTTC. Protein: CASSQEGRTSGREETQYF.